Listed below are T cell receptor beta chains from one sample, sequenced in a study of blood T cell repertoires in COVID-19. Clones were sequenced by immunoSEQ multiplex PCR, and TCRdb holds only the in-frame ones, with some missing. The data show around 240,000 clones, approximately 80% seen once. What was sequenced was peripheral blood. Source of these receptors: a woman older than 75 with acute or convalescent COVID-19. CDR3s include the opening cysteine and the closing phenylalanine or tryptophan. Fields, in order: D gene, clone size, V gene, J gene, CDR3 protein, CDR3 DNA. A D gene is named only where the DNA matches it firmly. For some rows the clone size is stated as once, few or many, or as a class when expanded; others skip it.

TRBD1	-	TRBV5-1	TRBJ1-4	CASSLGTGLNEKLFF	TGCGCCAGCAGCTTGGGGACAGGACTTAATGAAAAACTGTTTTTT
TRBD2	-	TRBV9	TRBJ2-1	CASSVVSSGALGNEQFF	TGTGCCAGCAGCGTAGTATCTAGCGGGGCGCTGGGCAATGAGCAGTTCTTC
-	-	TRBV7-2	TRBJ1-1	CASSSQAIAIWAFF	TGTGCCAGCAGCTCACAGGCAATAGCTATTTGGGCTTTCTTT
-	-	TRBV7-2	TRBJ1-1	CASSPSTGPQAEAFF	TGTGCCAGCAGTCCATCCACAGGGCCCCAGGCTGAAGCTTTCTTT
-	-	TRBV7-3	TRBJ1-1	CASSVAGGMNTEAFF	TGTGCCAGCAGTGTGGCAGGAGGTATGAACACTGAAGCTTTCTTT
TRBD1	-	TRBV18	TRBJ1-1	CASSPMGQGNTEAFF	TGTGCCAGCTCACCAATGGGACAGGGGAACACTGAAGCTTTCTTT
TRBD1	-	TRBV25-1	TRBJ1-6	CASSVRTGLNSPLHF	TGTGCCAGCAGTGTTCGGACAGGACTGAATTCACCCCTCCACTTT
TRBD1	-	TRBV5-1	TRBJ2-2	CASSHEGQVAGELFF	TGCGCCAGCAGCCACGAGGGACAGGTTGCCGGGGAGCTGTTTTTT
-	-	TRBV11-3	TRBJ2-3	CASSEGLRTDTQYF	TGTGCCAGCAGCGAGGGACTGCGCACAGATACGCAGTATTTT
-	once	TRBV3-1/TRBV3-2	TRBJ1-2	CASSQGGVAYGYTF	TGTGCCAGCAGCCAAGGGGGGGTTGCCTATGGCTACACCTTC
-	-	TRBV6-5	TRBJ1-1	CASTTVDSQAEAFF	TGTGCCAGCACGACTGTGGACAGTCAGGCTGAAGCTTTCTTT
TRBD1	-	TRBV4-3	TRBJ2-7	CASSQSGQGSYEQYF	TGCGCCAGCAGCCAATCGGGACAGGGGTCCTACGAGCAGTACTTC
TRBD1	-	TRBV29-1	TRBJ2-7	CSVEEGTAPDYEQYF	TGCAGCGTTGAAGAGGGGACAGCGCCAGACTACGAGCAGTACTTC
-	-	TRBV5-4	TRBJ2-7	CASSHSSYEQYF	TGTGCCAGCAGCCATAGCTCCTACGAGCAGTACTTC
-	-	TRBV12-3/TRBV12-4	TRBJ1-1	CASSLQAGRIAFF	TGTGCCAGCAGTTTACAGGCGGGCCGGATTGCTTTCTTT
-	once	TRBV9	TRBJ1-2	CASSVDENYGYTF	TGTGCCAGCAGCGTAGATGAGAACTATGGCTACACCTTC
-	-	TRBV27	TRBJ1-6	CASSFQRTAYYNSPLHF	TGTGCCAGCAGTTTCCAAAGGACAGCTTATTATAATTCACCCCTCCACTTT
-	-	TRBV7-3	TRBJ2-1	CASSPPNRVHEQFF	TGTGCCAGCAGCCCCCCCAACAGGGTCCATGAGCAGTTCTTC
TRBD2	-	TRBV29-1	TRBJ2-7	CSVESSSGIEYF	TGCAGCGTTGAGTCCAGTAGCGGGATAGAGTACTTC
TRBD1	-	TRBV5-4	TRBJ2-3	CASSYRQGDTDTQYF	TGTGCCAGCAGCTATAGACAGGGGGACACAGATACGCAGTATTTT
TRBD1	-	TRBV5-6	TRBJ2-7	CASSTGTGDEQYF	TGTGCCAGCAGCACCGGGACAGGGGACGAGCAGTACTTC
TRBD2	-	TRBV4-3	TRBJ2-7	CASSDTRAGGIYEQYF	TGCGCCAGCAGCGACACTAGAGCGGGAGGTATCTACGAGCAGTACTTC
TRBD2	-	TRBV6-5	TRBJ2-7	CASRPGTSGAYEQYF	TGTGCCAGCAGACCGGGGACTAGCGGAGCCTACGAGCAGTACTTC
TRBD1	-	TRBV11-3	TRBJ1-2	CASSKDRGYGYTF	TGTGCCAGCAGCAAGGACAGGGGCTATGGCTACACCTTC
TRBD2	-	TRBV7-3	TRBJ2-1	CASSLLSPGRETSYNEQFF	TGTGCCAGCAGCTTACTCAGCCCAGGGAGGGAAACCTCCTACAATGAGCAGTTCTTC
TRBD1	-	TRBV9	TRBJ1-6	CASSPQVGGQGYSPLHF	TGTGCCAGCAGCCCCCAGGTAGGGGGACAGGGTTATTCACCCCTCCACTTT
TRBD1	-	TRBV18	TRBJ1-1	CASSLDRVDTEAFF	TGTGCCAGCTCACTAGACAGGGTGGACACTGAAGCTTTCTTT
TRBD1	-	TRBV27	TRBJ2-7	CASSLHRGDPYEQYF	TGTGCCAGCAGTTTACACAGGGGAGATCCCTACGAGCAGTACTTC
-	few	TRBV6-5	TRBJ1-5	CASSQYYSNQPQHF	TGTGCCAGCAGTCAGTATTATAGCAATCAGCCCCAGCATTTT
-	-	TRBV30	TRBJ1-1	CAWRGETEAFF	TGTGCCTGGAGGGGAGAGACTGAAGCTTTCTTT
-	-	TRBV19	TRBJ1-2	CASSQPRGSNYGYTF	TGTGCCAGTTCGCAGCCAAGAGGGTCAAACTATGGCTACACCTTC